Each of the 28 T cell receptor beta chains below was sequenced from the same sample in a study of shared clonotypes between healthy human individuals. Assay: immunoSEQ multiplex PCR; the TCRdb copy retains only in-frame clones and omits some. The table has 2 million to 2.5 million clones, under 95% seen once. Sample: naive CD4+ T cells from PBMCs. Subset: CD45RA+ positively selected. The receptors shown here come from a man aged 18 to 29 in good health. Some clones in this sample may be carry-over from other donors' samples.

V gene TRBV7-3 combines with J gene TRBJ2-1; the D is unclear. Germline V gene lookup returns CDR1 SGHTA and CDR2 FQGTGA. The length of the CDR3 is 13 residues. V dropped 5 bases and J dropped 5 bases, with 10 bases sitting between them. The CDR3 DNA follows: TGTGCCAGCAGCCTTCGAACTGACAATGAGCAGTTCTTC. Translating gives CASSLRTDNEQFF.

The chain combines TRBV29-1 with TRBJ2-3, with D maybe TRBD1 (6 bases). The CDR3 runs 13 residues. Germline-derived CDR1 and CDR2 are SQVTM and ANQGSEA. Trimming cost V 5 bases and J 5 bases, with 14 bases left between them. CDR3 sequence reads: CSVQRTVQDTQYF. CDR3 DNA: TGCAGCGTTCAACGGACAGTCCAAGATACGCAGTATTTT.

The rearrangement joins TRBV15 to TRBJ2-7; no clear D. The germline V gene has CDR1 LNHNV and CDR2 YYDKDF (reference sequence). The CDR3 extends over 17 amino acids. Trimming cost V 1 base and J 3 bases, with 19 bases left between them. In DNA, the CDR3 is TGTGCCACCAGCAGAGGGTCGGGTTTGTATGCTAACTACGAGCAGTACTTC. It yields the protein CATSRGSGLYANYEQYF.

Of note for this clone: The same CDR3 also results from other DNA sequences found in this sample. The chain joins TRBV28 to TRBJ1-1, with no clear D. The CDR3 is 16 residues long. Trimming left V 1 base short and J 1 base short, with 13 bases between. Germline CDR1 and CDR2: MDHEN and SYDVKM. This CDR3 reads CASSLLGGTGNTEAFF. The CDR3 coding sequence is TGTGCCAGCAGTTTATTGGGCGGCACCGGGAACACTGAAGCTTTCTTT.

CDR3 coding DNA: TGTGCCAGTAGTCATGGCCAGCGGGAAAACTATGGCTACACCTTC. Protein product: CASSHGQRENYGYTF. The chain combines TRBV19 with TRBJ1-2; D ambiguous. Germline CDR1 is LNHDA and CDR2 is SQIVND (reference sequence). Trimming took off 5 bases at V and 2 bases at J, with 15 bases between the two ends. CDR3 length: 15 amino acids.

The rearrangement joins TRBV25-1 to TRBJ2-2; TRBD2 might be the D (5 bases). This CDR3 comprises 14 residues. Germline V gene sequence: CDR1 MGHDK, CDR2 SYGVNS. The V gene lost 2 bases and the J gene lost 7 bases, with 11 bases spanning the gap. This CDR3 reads CASSERVGDGELFF. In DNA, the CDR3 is TGTGCCAGCAGTGAAAGGGTCGGGGACGGGGAGCTGTTTTTT.

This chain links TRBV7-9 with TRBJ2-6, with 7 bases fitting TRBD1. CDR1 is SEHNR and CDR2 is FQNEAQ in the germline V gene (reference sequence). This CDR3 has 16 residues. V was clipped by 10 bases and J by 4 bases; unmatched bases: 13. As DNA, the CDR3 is TGTGCCATCAAAGGACAGGTCTCTCTGGGGGCCAACGTCCTGACTTTC. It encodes CAIKGQVSLGANVLTF.

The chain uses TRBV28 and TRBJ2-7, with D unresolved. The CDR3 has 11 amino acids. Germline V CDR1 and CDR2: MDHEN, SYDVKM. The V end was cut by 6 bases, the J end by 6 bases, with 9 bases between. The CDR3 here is CASSWTLEQYF. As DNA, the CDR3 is TGTGCCAGCAGCTGGACCCTCGAGCAGTACTTC.

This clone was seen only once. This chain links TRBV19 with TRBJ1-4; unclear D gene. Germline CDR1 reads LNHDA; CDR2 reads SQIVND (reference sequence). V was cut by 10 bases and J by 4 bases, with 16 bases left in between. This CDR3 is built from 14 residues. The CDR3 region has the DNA TGTGCCATTTCCCCCGGACGCTATAATGAAAAACTGTTTTTT. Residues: CAISPGRYNEKLFF.

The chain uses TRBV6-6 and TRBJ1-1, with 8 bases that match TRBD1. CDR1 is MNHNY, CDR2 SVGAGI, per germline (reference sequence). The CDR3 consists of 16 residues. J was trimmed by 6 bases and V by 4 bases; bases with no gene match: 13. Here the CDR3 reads CASSSHRTDREAEAFF. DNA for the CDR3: TGTGCCAGCAGTTCTCATAGAACGGACAGGGAGGCTGAAGCTTTCTTT.

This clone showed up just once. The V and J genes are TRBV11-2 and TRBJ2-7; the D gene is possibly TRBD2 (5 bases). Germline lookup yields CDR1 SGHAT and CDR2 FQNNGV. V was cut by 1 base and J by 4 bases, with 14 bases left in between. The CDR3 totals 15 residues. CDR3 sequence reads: CASSLGHDGIYEQYF. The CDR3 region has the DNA TGTGCCAGCAGCTTAGGGCATGACGGGATTTACGAGCAGTACTTC.

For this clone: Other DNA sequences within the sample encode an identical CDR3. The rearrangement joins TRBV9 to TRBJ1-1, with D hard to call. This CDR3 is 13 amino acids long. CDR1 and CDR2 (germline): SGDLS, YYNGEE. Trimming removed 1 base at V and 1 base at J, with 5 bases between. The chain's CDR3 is CASSVNRNTEAFF. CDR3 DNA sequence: TGTGCCAGCAGCGTAAATAGGAACACTGAAGCTTTCTTT.

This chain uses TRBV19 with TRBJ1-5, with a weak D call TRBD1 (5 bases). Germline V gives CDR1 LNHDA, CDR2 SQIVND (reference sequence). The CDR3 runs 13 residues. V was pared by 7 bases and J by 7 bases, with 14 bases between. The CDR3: CASTLTAQQPQHF. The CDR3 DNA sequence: TGTGCCAGTACGCTGACAGCCCAACAGCCCCAGCATTTT.

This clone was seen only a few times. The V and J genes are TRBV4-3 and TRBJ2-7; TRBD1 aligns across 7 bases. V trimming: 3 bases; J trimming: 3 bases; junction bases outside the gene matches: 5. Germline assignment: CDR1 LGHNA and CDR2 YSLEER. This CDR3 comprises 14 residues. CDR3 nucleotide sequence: TGCGCCAGCAGCCAGGACAGGAGTCTCTACGAGCAGTACTTC. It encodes CASSQDRSLYEQYF.

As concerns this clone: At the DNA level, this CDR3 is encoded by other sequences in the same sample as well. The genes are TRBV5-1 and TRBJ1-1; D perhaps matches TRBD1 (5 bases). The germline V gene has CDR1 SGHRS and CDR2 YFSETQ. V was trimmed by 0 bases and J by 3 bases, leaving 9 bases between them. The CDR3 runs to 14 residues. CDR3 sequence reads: CASSLEAGYTEAFF. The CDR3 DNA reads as TGCGCCAGCAGCTTGGAGGCAGGGTACACTGAAGCTTTCTTT.

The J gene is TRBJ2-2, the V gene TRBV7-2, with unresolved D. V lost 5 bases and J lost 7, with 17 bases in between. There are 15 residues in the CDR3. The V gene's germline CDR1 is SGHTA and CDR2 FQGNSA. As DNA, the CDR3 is TGTGCCAGCAGCCCTCAACTGGTGTCGTACGGGGAGCTGTTTTTT. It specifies CASSPQLVSYGELFF. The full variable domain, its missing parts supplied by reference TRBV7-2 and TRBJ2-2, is GAGVSQSPSNKVTEKGKDVELRCDPISGHTALYWYRQSLGQGLEFLIYFQGNSAPDKSGLPSDRFSAERTGGSVSTLTIQRTQQEDSAVYLCASSPQLVSYGELFFGEGSRLTVL.

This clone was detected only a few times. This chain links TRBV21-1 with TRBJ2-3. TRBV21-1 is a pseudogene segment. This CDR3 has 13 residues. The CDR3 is CASSRGAGDTQYF. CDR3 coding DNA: TGTGCCAGCAGCAGAGGGGCTGGAGATACGCAGTATTTT.

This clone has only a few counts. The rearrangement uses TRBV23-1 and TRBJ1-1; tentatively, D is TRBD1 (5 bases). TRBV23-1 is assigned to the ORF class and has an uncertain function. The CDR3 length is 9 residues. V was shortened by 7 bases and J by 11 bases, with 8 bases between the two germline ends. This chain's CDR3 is CASTRDAFF. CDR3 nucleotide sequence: TGCGCCAGCACCCGGGACGCTTTCTTT.

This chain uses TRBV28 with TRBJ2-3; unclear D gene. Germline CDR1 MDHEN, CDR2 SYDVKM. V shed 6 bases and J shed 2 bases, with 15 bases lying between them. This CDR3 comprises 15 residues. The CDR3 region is CASRPPEANTDTQYF. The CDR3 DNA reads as TGTGCCAGCAGACCACCGGAAGCCAACACAGATACGCAGTATTTT.

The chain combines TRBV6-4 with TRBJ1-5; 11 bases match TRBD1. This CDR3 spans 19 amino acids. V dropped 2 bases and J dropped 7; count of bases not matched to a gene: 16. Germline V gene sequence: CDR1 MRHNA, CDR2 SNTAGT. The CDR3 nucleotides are TGTGCCAGCAGTGACGCCTACGGGGACAGGGGGTTACCAAGGCAGCCCCAGCATTTT. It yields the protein CASSDAYGDRGLPRQPQHF.

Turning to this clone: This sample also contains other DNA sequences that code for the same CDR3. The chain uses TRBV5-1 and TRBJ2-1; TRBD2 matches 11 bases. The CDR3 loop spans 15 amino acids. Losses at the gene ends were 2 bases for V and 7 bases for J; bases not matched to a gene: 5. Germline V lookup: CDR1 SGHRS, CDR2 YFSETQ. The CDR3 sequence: CASSFGLAGLNEQFF. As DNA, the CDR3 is TGCGCCAGCAGCTTTGGACTAGCGGGTTTGAATGAGCAGTTCTTC.

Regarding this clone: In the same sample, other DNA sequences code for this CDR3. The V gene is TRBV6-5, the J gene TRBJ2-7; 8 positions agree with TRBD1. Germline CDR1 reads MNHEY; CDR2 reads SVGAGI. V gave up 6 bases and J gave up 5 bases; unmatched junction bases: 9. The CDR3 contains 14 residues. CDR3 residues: CASRHPGGEDEQYF. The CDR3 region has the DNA TGTGCCAGCAGGCACCCAGGGGGCGAGGACGAGCAGTACTTC.

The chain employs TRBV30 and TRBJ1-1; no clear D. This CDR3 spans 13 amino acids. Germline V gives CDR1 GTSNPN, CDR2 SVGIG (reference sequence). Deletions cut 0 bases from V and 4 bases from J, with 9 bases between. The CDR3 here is CAWSVADSTEAFF. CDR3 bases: TGTGCCTGGAGTGTAGCGGATAGCACTGAAGCTTTCTTT.

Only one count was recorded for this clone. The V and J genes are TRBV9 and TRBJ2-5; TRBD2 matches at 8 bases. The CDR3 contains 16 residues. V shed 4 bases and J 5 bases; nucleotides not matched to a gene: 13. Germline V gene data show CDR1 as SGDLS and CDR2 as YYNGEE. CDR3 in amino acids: CASSPVGAGVWETQYF. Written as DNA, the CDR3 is TGTGCCAGCAGCCCAGTGGGAGCGGGGGTGTGGGAGACCCAGTACTTC.

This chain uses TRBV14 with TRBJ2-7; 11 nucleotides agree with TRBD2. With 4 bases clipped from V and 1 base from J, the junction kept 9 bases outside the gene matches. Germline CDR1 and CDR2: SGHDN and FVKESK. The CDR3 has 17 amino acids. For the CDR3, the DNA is TGTGCCAGCAGCCCTACCTCCGGGACTAGCGGTTCCTACGAGCAGTACTTC. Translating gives CASSPTSGTSGSYEQYF.

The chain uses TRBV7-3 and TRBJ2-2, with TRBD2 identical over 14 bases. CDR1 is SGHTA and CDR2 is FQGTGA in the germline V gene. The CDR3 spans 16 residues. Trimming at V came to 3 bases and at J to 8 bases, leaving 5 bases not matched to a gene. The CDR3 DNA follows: TGTGCCAGCAGCTTGCCTGGACTAGCGGGAGGAGGGGAGCTGTTTTTT. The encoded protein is CASSLPGLAGGGELFF.

The CDR3 sequence: CASSGRNEQFF. The DNA of the CDR3 is TGCGCCAGCAGCGGGAGAAATGAGCAGTTCTTC. J is TRBJ2-1 and V is TRBV5-1; a weak D match, TRBD2 (5 bases). Trimming removed 4 bases from V and 7 bases from J, with 6 bases in between. Germline V gene sequence: CDR1 SGHRS, CDR2 YFSETQ. CDR3 length: 11 amino acids.

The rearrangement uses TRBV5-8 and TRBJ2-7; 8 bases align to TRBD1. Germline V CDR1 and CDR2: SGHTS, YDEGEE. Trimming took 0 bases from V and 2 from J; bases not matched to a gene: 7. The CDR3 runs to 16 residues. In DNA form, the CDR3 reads TGTGCCAGCAGCTTGGGAGCGGACAGGGTGCCCTACGAGCAGTACTTC. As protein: CASSLGADRVPYEQYF.